The rows below give T cell receptor beta chains drawn from one sample of a study of T cells in Graves' hyperthyroidism and ophthalmopathy. TCRdb called the multiplex PCR reads again in MiXCR, with one record for every CDR3 protein. The sample contains approximately 330,000 distinct CDR3 sequences, around 20% of which appear only once. The source material was blood. These receptors were taken from a woman aged 50 to 65 with Graves' hyperthyroidism. Each CDR3 is given with its conserved first and last residue. Fields, in order: clone size, V gene, J gene, D gene, CDR3 DNA, CDR3 protein. A D gene is named only where the DNA matches it firmly. The listing skips clone size in some rows; elsewhere it reads once, few, many or a size class.

clone_size: -
v_call: TRBV5-4
j_call: TRBJ1-4
d_call: -
cdr3_nt: TGTGCCAGCAGCTTAACGACTAATGAAAAACTGTTTTTT
cdr3_aa: CASSLTTNEKLFF

clone_size: many
v_call: TRBV3-1
j_call: TRBJ2-1
d_call: -
cdr3_nt: TGTGCCAGCAGCCAAGTCCTCCGCTCCTACAATGAGCAGTTCTTC
cdr3_aa: CASSQVLRSYNEQFF

clone_size: -
v_call: TRBV6-1
j_call: TRBJ2-7
d_call: -
cdr3_nt: TGTGCCAGCGCTCCATCCCGACAGGCCGCGTGGGACGAGCAGTACTTC
cdr3_aa: CASAPSRQAAWDEQYF

clone_size: many
v_call: TRBV5-5
j_call: TRBJ2-2
d_call: -
cdr3_nt: TGTGCCAGCAGCTTGACGGCAACACTATCGAACACCGGGGAGCTGTTTTTT
cdr3_aa: CASSLTATLSNTGELFF

clone_size: -
v_call: TRBV19
j_call: TRBJ2-1
d_call: TRBD2
cdr3_nt: TGTGCCAGTAGTGATACCCCGGGACTAGCGGGGGGGACTGAGCAGTTCTTC
cdr3_aa: CASSDTPGLAGGTEQFF

clone_size: -
v_call: TRBV7-2
j_call: TRBJ1-4
d_call: TRBD1
cdr3_nt: TGTGACAGCAGCTTAACGGGGACAGGGGTCGAAAAACTGTTTTTT
cdr3_aa: CDSSLTGTGVEKLFF

clone_size: -
v_call: TRBV19
j_call: TRBJ2-5
d_call: -
cdr3_nt: TGTGCCAGTACCCCTGGACAGAATCAAGAGACCCAGTACTTC
cdr3_aa: CASTPGQNQETQYF

clone_size: many
v_call: TRBV5-4
j_call: TRBJ2-2
d_call: TRBD2
cdr3_nt: TGTGCCAGCAGCTTCCGGCGGGAGTACGGGGAGCTGTTTTTT
cdr3_aa: CASSFRREYGELFF

clone_size: -
v_call: TRBV12-3/TRBV12-4
j_call: TRBJ2-4
d_call: -
cdr3_nt: TGTGCCAGCAGTTCTATACAGGGGACTGAAAACATTCAATACTTC
cdr3_aa: CASSSIQGTENIQYF

clone_size: many
v_call: TRBV5-1
j_call: TRBJ2-1
d_call: TRBD2
cdr3_nt: TGCGCCAGCAGCGTTGGAACTAGCGGGAGAATCTATGAGCAGTTCTTC
cdr3_aa: CASSVGTSGRIYEQFF

clone_size: -
v_call: TRBV25-1
j_call: TRBJ2-1
d_call: TRBD2
cdr3_nt: TGTGCCAGCAGTGAATTTAACGGGAGGGCCGCTGAGCAGTTCTTC
cdr3_aa: CASSEFNGRAAEQFF

clone_size: many
v_call: TRBV20-1
j_call: TRBJ2-1
d_call: -
cdr3_nt: TGCAGTGCTAGTCTTGCTAGCTTCGACTCCTACAATGAGCAGTTCTTC
cdr3_aa: CSASLASFDSYNEQFF

clone_size: many
v_call: TRBV28
j_call: TRBJ2-7
d_call: TRBD1
cdr3_nt: TGTGCCAGCAGTTTACCGGGACAGGGAAGCTCCTACGAGCAGTACTTC
cdr3_aa: CASSLPGQGSSYEQYF

clone_size: -
v_call: TRBV24-1
j_call: TRBJ1-3
d_call: TRBD1
cdr3_nt: TGTGCCACCAGTGATAACATACAGGGGACTGGAAACACCATATATTTT
cdr3_aa: CATSDNIQGTGNTIYF

clone_size: many
v_call: TRBV3-1
j_call: TRBJ2-7
d_call: -
cdr3_nt: TGTGCCAGCAGCCCCCAACGGGGCGCGGCGTCCTACGAGCAGTACTTC
cdr3_aa: CASSPQRGAASYEQYF

clone_size: many
v_call: TRBV2
j_call: TRBJ2-5
d_call: TRBD1
cdr3_nt: TGTGCCAGCAGTGCATTTCAAAACAGGGGCCTCGAGACCCAGTACTTC
cdr3_aa: CASSAFQNRGLETQYF

clone_size: few
v_call: TRBV14
j_call: TRBJ2-3
d_call: -
cdr3_nt: TGTGCCAGCAGCCAAGAGCCTTTTAGTAGAGAGCAGTATTTT
cdr3_aa: CASSQEPFSREQYF

clone_size: few
v_call: TRBV11-2
j_call: TRBJ2-1
d_call: -
cdr3_nt: TGTGCCAGCAGCTCCAGCTTCCATGAGCAGTTCTTC
cdr3_aa: CASSSSFHEQFF

clone_size: many
v_call: TRBV7-9
j_call: TRBJ2-1
d_call: TRBD1
cdr3_nt: TGTGCCAGCAGCCTAAGCCCTGGAAAACGGGACAGGGGGATCGCCTACAATGAGCAGTTCTTC
cdr3_aa: CASSLSPGKRDRGIAYNEQFF

clone_size: once
v_call: TRBV7-9
j_call: TRBJ2-5
d_call: -
cdr3_nt: TGTGCCAGCAACCAGGGTGCGGAGACCCAGTACTTC
cdr3_aa: CASNQGAETQYF

clone_size: few
v_call: TRBV7-3
j_call: TRBJ2-7
d_call: TRBD1
cdr3_nt: TGTGCCAGCAGCAGAGGACAGGGCAGTTTGAACGAGCAGTACTTC
cdr3_aa: CASSRGQGSLNEQYF

clone_size: many
v_call: TRBV12-3/TRBV12-4
j_call: TRBJ1-1
d_call: -
cdr3_nt: TGTGCCAGCAGCCCTGCCGTGGGGAACACTGAAGCTTTCTTT
cdr3_aa: CASSPAVGNTEAFF

clone_size: -
v_call: TRBV5-6
j_call: TRBJ2-5
d_call: -
cdr3_nt: TGTGCCAGCAGCTTCGCGACAGCCAAAGAGACCCAGTACTTC
cdr3_aa: CASSFATAKETQYF